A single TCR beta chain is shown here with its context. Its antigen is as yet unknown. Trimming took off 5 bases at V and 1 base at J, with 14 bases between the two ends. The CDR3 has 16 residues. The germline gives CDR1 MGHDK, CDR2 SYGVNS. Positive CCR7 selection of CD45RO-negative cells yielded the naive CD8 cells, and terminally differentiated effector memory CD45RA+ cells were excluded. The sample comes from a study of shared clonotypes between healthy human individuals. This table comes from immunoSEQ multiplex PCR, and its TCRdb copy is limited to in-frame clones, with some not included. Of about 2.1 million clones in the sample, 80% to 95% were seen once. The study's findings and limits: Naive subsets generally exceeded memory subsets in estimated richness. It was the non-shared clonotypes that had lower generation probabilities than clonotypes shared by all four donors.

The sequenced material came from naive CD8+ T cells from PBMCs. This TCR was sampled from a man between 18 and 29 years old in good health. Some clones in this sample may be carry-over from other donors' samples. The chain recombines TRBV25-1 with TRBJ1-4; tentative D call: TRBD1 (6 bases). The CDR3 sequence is CASSLPGEGTNEKLFF. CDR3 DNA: TGTGCCAGCAGTCTTCCAGGGGAGGGAACTAATGAAAAACTGTTTTTT.